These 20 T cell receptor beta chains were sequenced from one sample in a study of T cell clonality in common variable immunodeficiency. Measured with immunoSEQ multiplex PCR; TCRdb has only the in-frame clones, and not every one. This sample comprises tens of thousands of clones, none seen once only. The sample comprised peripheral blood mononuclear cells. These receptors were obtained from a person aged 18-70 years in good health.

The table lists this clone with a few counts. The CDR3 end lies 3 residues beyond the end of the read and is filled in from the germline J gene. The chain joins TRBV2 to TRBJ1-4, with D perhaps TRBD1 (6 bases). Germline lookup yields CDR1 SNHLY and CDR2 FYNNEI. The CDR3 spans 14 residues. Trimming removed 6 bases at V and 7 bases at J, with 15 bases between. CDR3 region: CASRYQGSSEKLFF. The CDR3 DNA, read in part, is TGTGCCAGCAGATACCAGGGGAGCAGTGAAAAA.

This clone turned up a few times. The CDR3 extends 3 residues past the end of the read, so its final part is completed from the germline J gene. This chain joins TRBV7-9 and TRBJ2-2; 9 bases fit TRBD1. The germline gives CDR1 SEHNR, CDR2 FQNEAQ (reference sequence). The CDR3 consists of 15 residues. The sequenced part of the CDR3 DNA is TGTGCCAGCAGCGAAAGACAGGGGGTAACGGAAAAG. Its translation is CASSERQGVTEK. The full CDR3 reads CASSERQGVTEKLFF.

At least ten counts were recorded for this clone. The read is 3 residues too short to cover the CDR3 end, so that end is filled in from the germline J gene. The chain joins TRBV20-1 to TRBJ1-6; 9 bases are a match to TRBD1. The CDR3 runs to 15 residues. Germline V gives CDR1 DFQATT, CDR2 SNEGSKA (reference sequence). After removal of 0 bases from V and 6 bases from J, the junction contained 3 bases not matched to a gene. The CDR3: CSAREQGASNSPLHF. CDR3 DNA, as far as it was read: TGCAGTGCTAGAGAACAGGGGGCCAGTAATTCACCC.

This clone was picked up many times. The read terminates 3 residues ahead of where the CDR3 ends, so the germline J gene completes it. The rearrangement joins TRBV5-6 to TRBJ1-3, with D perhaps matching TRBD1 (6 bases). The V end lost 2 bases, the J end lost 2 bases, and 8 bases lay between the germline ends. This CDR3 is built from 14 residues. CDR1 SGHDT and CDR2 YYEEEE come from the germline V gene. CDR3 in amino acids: CASSLQGAGNTIYF. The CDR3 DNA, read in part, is TGTGCCAGCAGCTTACAGGGTGCTGGAAACACC.

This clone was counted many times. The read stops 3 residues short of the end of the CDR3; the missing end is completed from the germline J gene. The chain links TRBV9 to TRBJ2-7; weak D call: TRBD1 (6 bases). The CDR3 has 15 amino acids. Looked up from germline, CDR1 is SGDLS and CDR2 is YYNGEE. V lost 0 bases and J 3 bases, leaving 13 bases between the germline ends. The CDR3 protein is CASSVDPGTLYEQYF. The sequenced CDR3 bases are TGTGCCAGCAGCGTAGATCCAGGGACACTCTACGAG.

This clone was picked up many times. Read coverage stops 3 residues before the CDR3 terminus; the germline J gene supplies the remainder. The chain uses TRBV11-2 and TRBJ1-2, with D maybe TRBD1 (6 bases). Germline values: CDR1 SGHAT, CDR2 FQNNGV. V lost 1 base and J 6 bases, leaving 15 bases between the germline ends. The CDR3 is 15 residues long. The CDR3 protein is CASSLGVGGADGYTF. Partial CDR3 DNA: TGTGCCAGCAGCTTAGGAGTTGGGGGCGCGGATGGC.

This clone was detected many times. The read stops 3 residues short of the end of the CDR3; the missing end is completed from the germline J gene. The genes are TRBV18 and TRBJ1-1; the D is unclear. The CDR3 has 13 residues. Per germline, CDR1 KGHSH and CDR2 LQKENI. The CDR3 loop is CASSPTTVKEAFF. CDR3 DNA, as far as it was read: TGTGCCAGCTCACCAACCACAGTTAAAGAA.

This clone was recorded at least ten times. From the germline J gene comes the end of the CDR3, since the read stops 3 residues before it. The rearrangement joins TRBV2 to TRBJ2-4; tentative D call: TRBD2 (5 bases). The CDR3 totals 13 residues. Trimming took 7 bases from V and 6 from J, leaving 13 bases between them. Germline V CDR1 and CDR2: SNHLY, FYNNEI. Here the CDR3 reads CASTILGGNIQYF. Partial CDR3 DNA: TGTGCCAGCACCATCCTAGGAGGAAACATT.

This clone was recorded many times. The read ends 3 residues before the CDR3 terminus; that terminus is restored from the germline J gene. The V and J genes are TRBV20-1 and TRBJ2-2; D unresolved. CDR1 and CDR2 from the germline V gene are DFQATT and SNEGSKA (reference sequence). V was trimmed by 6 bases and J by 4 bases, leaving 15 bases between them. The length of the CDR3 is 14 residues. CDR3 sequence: CSALEVGVTGELFF. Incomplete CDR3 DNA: TGCAGTGCCCTAGAAGTAGGAGTCACCGGGGAG.

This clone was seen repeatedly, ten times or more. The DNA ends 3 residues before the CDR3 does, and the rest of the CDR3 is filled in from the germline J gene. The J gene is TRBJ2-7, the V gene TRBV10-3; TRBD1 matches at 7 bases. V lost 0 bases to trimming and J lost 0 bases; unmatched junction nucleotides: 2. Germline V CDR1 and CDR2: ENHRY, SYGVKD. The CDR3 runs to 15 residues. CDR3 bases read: TGTGCCATCAGTGAGTCAGGGGGCAACTCCTACGAG. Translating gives CAISESGGNSYE. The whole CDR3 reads CAISESGGNSYEQYF.

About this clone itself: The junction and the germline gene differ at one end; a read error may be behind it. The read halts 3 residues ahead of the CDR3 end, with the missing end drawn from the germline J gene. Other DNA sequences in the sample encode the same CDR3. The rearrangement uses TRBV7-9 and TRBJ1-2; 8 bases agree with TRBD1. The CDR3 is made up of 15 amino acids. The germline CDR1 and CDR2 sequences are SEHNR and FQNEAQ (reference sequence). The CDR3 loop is CASSVSRDRIYGYTF. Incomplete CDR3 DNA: TGTGCTAGCAGCGTCTCCCGGGACAGGATCTATGGC. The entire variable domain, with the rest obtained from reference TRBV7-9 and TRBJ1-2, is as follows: DTGVSQNPRHKITKRGQNVTFRCDPISEHNRLYWYRQTLGQGPEFLTYFQNEAQLEKSRLLSDRFSAERPKGSFSTLEIQRTEQGDSAMYLCASSVSRDRIYGYTFGSGTRLTVV.

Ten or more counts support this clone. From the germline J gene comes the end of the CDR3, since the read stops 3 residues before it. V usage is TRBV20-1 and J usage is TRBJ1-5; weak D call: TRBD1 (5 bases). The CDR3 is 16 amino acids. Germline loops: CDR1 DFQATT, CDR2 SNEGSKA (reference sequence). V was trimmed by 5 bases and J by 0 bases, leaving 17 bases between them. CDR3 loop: CSALKGRGYSNQPQHF. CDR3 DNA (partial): TGCAGTGCTTTAAAGGGGCGAGGATATAGCAATCAGCCC.

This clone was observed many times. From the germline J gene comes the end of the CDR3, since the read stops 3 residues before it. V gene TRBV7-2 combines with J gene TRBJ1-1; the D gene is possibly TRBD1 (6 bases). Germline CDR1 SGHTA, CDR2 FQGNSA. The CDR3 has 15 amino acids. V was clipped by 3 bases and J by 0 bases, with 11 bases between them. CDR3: CASSFLGTLNTEAFF. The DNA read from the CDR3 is TGTGCCAGCAGCTTCCTCGGGACACTGAACACTGAA. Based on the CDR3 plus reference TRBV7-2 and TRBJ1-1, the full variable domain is GAGVSQSPSNKVTEKGKDVELRCDPISGHTALYWYRQSLGQGLEFLIYFQGNSAPDKSGLPSDRFSAERTGGSVSTLTIQRTQQEDSAVYLCASSFLGTLNTEAFFGQGTRLTVV.

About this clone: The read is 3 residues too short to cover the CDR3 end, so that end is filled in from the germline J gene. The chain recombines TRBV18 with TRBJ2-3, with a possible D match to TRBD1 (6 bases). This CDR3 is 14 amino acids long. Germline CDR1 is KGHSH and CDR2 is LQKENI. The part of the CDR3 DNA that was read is TGTGCCAGCTCACCACAGGGGGTCCAAGAGACG. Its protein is CASSPQGVQET. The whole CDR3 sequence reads CASSPQGVQETQYF.

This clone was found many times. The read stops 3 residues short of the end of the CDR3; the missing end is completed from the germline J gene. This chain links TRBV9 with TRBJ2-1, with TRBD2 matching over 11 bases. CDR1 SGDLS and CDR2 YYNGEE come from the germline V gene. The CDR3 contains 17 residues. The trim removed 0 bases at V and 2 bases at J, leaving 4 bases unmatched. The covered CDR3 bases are TGTGCCAGCAGCGTAGTAGGTAGCGGGAGGGCCTACAATGAG. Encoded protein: CASSVVGSGRAYNE. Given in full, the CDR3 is CASSVVGSGRAYNEQFF.

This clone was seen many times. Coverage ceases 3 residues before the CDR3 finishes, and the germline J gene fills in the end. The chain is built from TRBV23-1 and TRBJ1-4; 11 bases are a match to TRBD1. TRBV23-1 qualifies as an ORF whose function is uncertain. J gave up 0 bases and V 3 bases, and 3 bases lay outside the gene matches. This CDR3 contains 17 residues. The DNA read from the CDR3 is TGCGCCAGCAGTCAGGAGGGACAGGGGGCAACTAATGAAAAA. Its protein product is CASSQEGQGATNEK. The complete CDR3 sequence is CASSQEGQGATNEKLFF.

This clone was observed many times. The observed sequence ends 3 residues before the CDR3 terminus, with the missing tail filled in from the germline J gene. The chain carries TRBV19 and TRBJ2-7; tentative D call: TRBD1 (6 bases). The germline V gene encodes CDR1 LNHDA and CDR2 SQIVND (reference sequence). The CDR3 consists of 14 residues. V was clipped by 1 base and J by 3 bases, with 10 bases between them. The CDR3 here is CASSIVVGGYEQYF. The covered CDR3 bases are TGTGCCAGTAGTATAGTGGTAGGGGGCTACGAG.

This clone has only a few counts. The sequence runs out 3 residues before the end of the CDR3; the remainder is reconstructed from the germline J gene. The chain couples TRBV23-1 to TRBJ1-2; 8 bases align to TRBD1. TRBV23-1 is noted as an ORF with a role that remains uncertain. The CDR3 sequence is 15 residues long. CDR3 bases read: TGCGCCAGCAGTCACCGGACAGGGAGCTCCTACGAC. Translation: CASSHRTGSSYD. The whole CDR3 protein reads CASSHRTGSSYDYTF.

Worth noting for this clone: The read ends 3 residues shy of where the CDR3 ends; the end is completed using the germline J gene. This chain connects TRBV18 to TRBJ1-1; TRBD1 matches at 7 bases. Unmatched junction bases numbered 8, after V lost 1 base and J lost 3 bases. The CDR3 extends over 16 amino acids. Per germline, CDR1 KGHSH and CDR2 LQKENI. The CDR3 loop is CASSPRSQTGDTEAFF. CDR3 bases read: TGTGCCAGCTCACCACGGTCCCAAACAGGGGACACTGAA.

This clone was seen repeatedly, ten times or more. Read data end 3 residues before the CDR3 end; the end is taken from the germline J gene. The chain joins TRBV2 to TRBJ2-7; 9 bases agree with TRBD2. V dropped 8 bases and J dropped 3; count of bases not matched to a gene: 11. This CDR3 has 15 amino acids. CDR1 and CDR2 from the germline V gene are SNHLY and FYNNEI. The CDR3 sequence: CASLPRLAVHYEQYF. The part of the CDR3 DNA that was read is TGTGCCAGCCTTCCAAGACTAGCGGTACACTACGAG. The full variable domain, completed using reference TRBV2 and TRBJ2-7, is EPEVTQTPSHQVTQMGQEVILRCVPISNHLYFYWYRQILGQKVEFLVSFYNNEISEKSEIFDDQFSVERPDGSNFTLKIRSTKLEDSAMYFCASLPRLAVHYEQYFGPGTRLTVT.